Listed below are T cell receptor beta chains from one sample, sequenced in a study of post-analysis software for immune sequencing data. TCRdb ran MiXCR on the PCR reads and lists one entry per CDR3 protein. The sample shows 750,000 to 950,000 distinct CDR3 sequences, about 50% of them seen only once. The sample taken for sequencing was blood. The receptor source for this set is a girl under 18 with multiple sclerosis. CDR3s include the opening cysteine and the closing phenylalanine or tryptophan. The D gene is left open where the match is weak. A row's size may be missing; if present it is once, few, many or a size class.

D | J | V | size | DNA | CDR3
. | TRBJ2-5 | TRBV12-3/TRBV12-4 | . | TGTGCCAGCAGTTTAAAGGCAGACTTCCAAGAGACCCAGTACTTC | CASSLKADFQETQYF
TRBD2 | TRBJ2-1 | TRBV5-1 | many | TGCGCCAGCAGCTCCCTGACTAGCCAACTTCTTGGTAATGAGCAGTTCTTC | CASSSLTSQLLGNEQFF
TRBD1 | TRBJ2-1 | TRBV7-9 | . | TGTGCCAGCAGCTCCCGTGAGGACAGGGCCAACAATGAGCAGTTCTTC | CASSSREDRANNEQFF
. | TRBJ1-1 | TRBV20-1 | . | TGCAGTGCACCAGGGCGGGCTGAAGCTTTCTTT | CSAPGRAEAFF
. | TRBJ1-4 | TRBV20-1 | few | TGCAGTGCGCGGTGGGGGGGATCCAATGAAAAACTGTTTTTT | CSARWGGSNEKLFF
TRBD2 | TRBJ2-3 | TRBV15 | . | TGTGCCACCAGCAGGAAAGGGACTAGCGGGAGTATGGATACGCAGTATTTT | CATSRKGTSGSMDTQYF
TRBD1 | TRBJ1-2 | TRBV7-9 | once | TGTGCCAGCAGCTTATCACGGACAGGGAATGGCTACACCTTC | CASSLSRTGNGYTF
. | TRBJ2-5 | TRBV5-6 | . | TGTGCCAGCAGCTTCCCCTTTGCGGGGGAGACCCAGTACTTC | CASSFPFAGETQYF
. | TRBJ2-7 | TRBV21-1 | . | TGTGCCAGCCTCCATGGGTTCCCCTACGAGCAGTACTTC | CASLHGFPYEQYF
TRBD2 | TRBJ2-3 | TRBV7-8 | . | TGTGCCAGCAGCTTAGCGTGGGTAGCGGGACTCACAGATACGCAGTATTTT | CASSLAWVAGLTDTQYF
TRBD2 | TRBJ2-1 | TRBV6-4 | few | TGTGCCAGCAGTGACCAAGGAGATAGCGGGAGTGGTGAGCAGTTCTTC | CASSDQGDSGSGEQFF
TRBD2 | TRBJ2-7 | TRBV3-1 | few | TGTGCCAGCAGCCAAGAGGAGACTAGCGGGAGCGCCTACGAGCAGTACTTC | CASSQEETSGSAYEQYF
TRBD2 | TRBJ2-1 | TRBV10-3 | few | TGTGCCACGCGGCTAGCGGGAGCCTACAATGAGCAGTTCTTC | CATRLAGAYNEQFF
. | TRBJ1-2 | TRBV7-9 | . | TGTGCCAGCAGCTTAGCCCATCCGTACGGCTACACCTTC | CASSLAHPYGYTF
. | TRBJ1-2 | TRBV2 | . | TGTGCCAGCAGGGGCCCCGGGGGTGACTATGGCTACACCTTC | CASRGPGGDYGYTF
. | TRBJ2-1 | TRBV20-1 | . | TGCAGTGCTCGATTAACTAGCACCTACAATGAGCAGTTCTTC | CSARLTSTYNEQFF
. | TRBJ1-2 | TRBV25-1 | . | TGTGCCAGCAGTGACCGTAATCCACTCGGAAGCTACACCTTC | CASSDRNPLGSYTF
. | TRBJ2-1 | TRBV29-1 | few | TGCAGCGGGAACAGGGAGGCCTACAATGAGCAGTTCTTC | CSGNREAYNEQFF
. | TRBJ2-7 | TRBV5-1 | . | TGCGCCAGCAGCTTGGGGGGGCTTGTGGGCTCCTACGAGCAGTACTTC | CASSLGGLVGSYEQYF
. | TRBJ2-1 | TRBV12-3/TRBV12-4 | . | TGTGCCAGCAAATTTTCGATCCACAATGGGCAGTTCTTC | CASKFSIHNGQFF
TRBD1 | TRBJ2-7 | TRBV10-3 | . | TGTGCCATCAGTGCCGGGACAGGGAGGACCTACGAGCAGTACTTC | CAISAGTGRTYEQYF
. | TRBJ1-2 | TRBV5-1 | . | TGCGCCAGCAGCTTGATCGTCTCCATTGTACGGGGCTACACCTTC | CASSLIVSIVRGYTF
. | TRBJ2-7 | TRBV5-1 | . | TGCGCCAGCAGCCCCGAGCAGTACTTC | CASSPEQYF
TRBD2 | TRBJ2-3 | TRBV6-4 | . | TGTGCCAGCAGTGACGAGACTAGCGGGCCAGATACGCAGTATTTT | CASSDETSGPDTQYF
TRBD2 | TRBJ2-7 | TRBV7-2 | . | TGTGCCAGCAGCCCCACAGCGGGGGCTCCCTACGAGCAGTACTTC | CASSPTAGAPYEQYF
TRBD1 | TRBJ2-1 | TRBV15 | once | TGTGCCACCAGCAGCACCGGGACAGGGGACAATGAGCAGTTCTTC | CATSSTGTGDNEQFF
. | TRBJ2-7 | TRBV7-3 | . | TGTGCCAGCAGCCTCGGGCAGGGGAGGTACGAGCAGTACTTC | CASSLGQGRYEQYF
TRBD1 | TRBJ2-5 | TRBV7-8 | . | TGTGCCAGCAGTAGGGGACAGCTCCAAGAGACCCAGTACTTC | CASSRGQLQETQYF
TRBD2 | TRBJ2-7 | TRBV6-1 | . | TGTGCCAGCAGGACTTGGGGAGGGTCCTACGAGCAGTACTTC | CASRTWGGSYEQYF
TRBD1 | TRBJ2-6 | TRBV2 | once | TGTGCCAGCAGGCAATCTACAGGGGGCGCGGAGCCTGGGGCCAACGTCCTGACTTTC | CASRQSTGGAEPGANVLTF
. | TRBJ1-5 | TRBV12-3/TRBV12-4 | . | TGTGCCAGCGGAACAGGGACCTCTTGGAATCAGCCCCAGCATTTT | CASGTGTSWNQPQHF
. | TRBJ1-2 | TRBV7-8 | few | TGTGCCAGCAGCTTAGCGGAGACACCCTATGGCTACACCTTC | CASSLAETPYGYTF
. | TRBJ1-4 | TRBV6-1 | few | TGTGCCAGCAGTGAAGGCCCACAGGGTAATGAAAAACTGTTTTTT | CASSEGPQGNEKLFF
. | TRBJ2-1 | TRBV7-6 | . | TGTGCCAGCAGCGCTCCTGCTGGGGAGCAGTTCTTC | CASSAPAGEQFF
. | TRBJ2-5 | TRBV7-2 | . | TGTGCCAGCAGCCCCTCGTCCAAAGAGACCCAGTACTTC | CASSPSSKETQYF
. | TRBJ2-1 | TRBV4-1 | few | TGCGCCAGCAGCCCTTTCCGGACTTCTTACAATGAGCAGTTCTTC | CASSPFRTSYNEQFF
TRBD1 | TRBJ2-7 | TRBV29-1 | few | TGCAGCGTGGGACGGACAGGGAGGAGCTACGAGCAGTACTTC | CSVGRTGRSYEQYF
TRBD1 | TRBJ2-3 | TRBV29-1 | . | TGCAGCGCGGACAGGCCAACTAGCACAGATACGCAGTATTTT | CSADRPTSTDTQYF
TRBD2 | TRBJ2-1 | TRBV29-1 | few | TGCAGCGTTATTCCGGGACTAGCAGTGAATGAGCAGTTCTTC | CSVIPGLAVNEQFF
TRBD1 | TRBJ2-5 | TRBV5-6 | few | TGTGCCAGCAGCCCGGACAGGTGGGGAGAGACCCAGTACTTC | CASSPDRWGETQYF
. | TRBJ2-6 | TRBV12-3/TRBV12-4 | . | TGTGCCAGCAGAACCGACGCGTCTGGGGCCAACGTCCTGACTTTC | CASRTDASGANVLTF
TRBD2 | TRBJ2-7 | TRBV7-9 | . | TGTGCCAGCAGCTGGGGGGGGGATGACGAGCAGTACTTC | CASSWGGDDEQYF
. | TRBJ2-7 | TRBV6-1 | . | TGTGCCAGCAGTATGACAGGCCCCTACGAGCAGTACTTC | CASSMTGPYEQYF
. | TRBJ2-3 | TRBV7-9 | few | TGTGCCAGCAGCTTTATTGAGACGCGAGGCACGCAGTATTTT | CASSFIETRGTQYF
. | TRBJ1-5 | TRBV5-1 | few | TGCGCCAGCAGCCCAGGACAGAATAGCAATCAGCCCCAGCATTTT | CASSPGQNSNQPQHF
. | TRBJ2-3 | TRBV7-3 | . | TGTGCCAGCAGCGTGTACGGATACACAGATACGCAGTATTTT | CASSVYGYTDTQYF